This T cell receptor (beta chain) comes out of a study of cytomegalovirus exposure and HLA in healthy donors. The assay was immunoSEQ multiplex PCR, and TCRdb's table has in-frame clones only and misses some. Among approximately 260,000 clones listed, roughly 86% were seen once. Study results and limitations: For cytomegalovirus status, the classifier reportedly gave diagnoses with high specificity and sensitivity.

A note on this clone: Its target is not known.

Trimming cost V 3 bases and J 3 bases; bases outside gene matches: 4. The CDR3 is 15 amino acids. Per germline, CDR1 SGHRS and CDR2 YFSETQ. The receptor's source is a woman aged 25 to 39 in good health and CMV-seropositive. The chain couples TRBV5-1 to TRBJ1-5, with 9 bases lining up with TRBD1. The sequencing input was PBMCs. In nucleotides, the CDR3 is TGCGCCAGCAGCTCCGGGACAGGGAACAATCAGCCCCAGCATTTT. Translated, it gives CASSSGTGNNQPQHF.